This T cell receptor beta chain was sequenced for a study of T cell responses to AZD1222 COVID-19 vaccine. After removal of 5 bases from V and 4 bases from J, the junction contained 5 bases not matched to a gene. The CDR3 loop spans 14 amino acids. The germline gives CDR1 MNHNY, CDR2 SVGAGI (reference sequence). Notes on the study in general: Regions 160-218 and 743-854 held dominance among vaccine-associated CD4 TCRs, which spanned spike. Donors were chiefly white British, with a greater number of females, and clonal diversity was perhaps underestimated. Spike-specific TCR breadth rose after two AZD1222 doses, and depth rose as well.

Of note for this clone: What it binds is unknown.

Assay used: immunoSEQ multiplex PCR; TCRdb lists only in-frame clones, some missing. The table records more than 150,000 clones, 94% of them present only once. The sample here was peripheral blood, taken 28 days after the second AZD1222 dose. This receptor was identified in an adult who received the AZD1222 COVID-19 vaccine. This rearrangement joins TRBV6-6 to TRBJ1-5, with 7 bases that match TRBD1. The CDR3 spells CASSTLRGNQPQHF. The CDR3 nucleotides are TGTGCCAGCAGTACCCTCAGGGGGAATCAGCCCCAGCATTTT.